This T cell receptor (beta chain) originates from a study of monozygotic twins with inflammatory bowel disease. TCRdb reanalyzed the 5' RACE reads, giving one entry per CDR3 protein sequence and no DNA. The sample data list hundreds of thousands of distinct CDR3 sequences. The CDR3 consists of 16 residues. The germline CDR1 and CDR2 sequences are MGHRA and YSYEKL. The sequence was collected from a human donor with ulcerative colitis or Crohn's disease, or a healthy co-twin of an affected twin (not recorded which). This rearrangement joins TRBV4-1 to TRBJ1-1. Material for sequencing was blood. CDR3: CASSQDGTGRWTEAFF.